Described below is a single TCR beta chain sequence and its context. The sample originates from a study of T cell responses to AZD1222 COVID-19 vaccine. Libraries were prepared by immunoSEQ multiplex PCR; TCRdb keeps only in-frame clonotypes and omits some of them. The sample contains 150,000 to 200,000 clones, just over 90% of which appear only once. The V gene end was trimmed by 3 bases and the J gene end by 3 bases; junction bases not matched to a gene: 9. Germline CDR1 reads MNHEY; CDR2 reads SMNVEV (reference sequence). The CDR3 has 17 residues. This sequence was found in an adult in good health. V and J are TRBV27 and TRBJ1-2, with TRBD1 matching over 11 bases. The sequencing used peripheral blood, collected on day 0 of AZD1222 vaccination. The DNA for the CDR3 is TGTGCCAGCAGTTTCGGGACAGGGGGTAGATCTGACTATGGCTACACCTTC. Protein: CASSFGTGGRSDYGYTF.